What follows describes a single T cell receptor (beta chain). Vbeta (60) and Jbeta (13) primers were used in the PCR. Assay used: immunoSEQ multiplex PCR; TCRdb lists only in-frame clones, some missing. The profile covers 90,000 to 110,000 clones, with roughly 15% appearing a single time and about 0.8% taken by the ten largest. This entry comes from a study of cytomegalovirus exposure and HLA in healthy donors. In germline, CDR1 is SGDLS, CDR2 YYNGEE. The CDR3 extends over 14 amino acids. J lost 7 bases, V lost 0 bases, and 0 bases had no gene match. The V and J genes are TRBV9 and TRBJ2-4, with TRBD1 matching 11 bases. The specimen was PBMCs. This clonotype was sampled from a female donor in good health and CMV-seronegative. The CDR3 reads CASSVGTGGNIQYF. In DNA form, the CDR3 reads TGTGCCAGCAGCGTAGGGACAGGGGGCAACATTCAGTACTTC.